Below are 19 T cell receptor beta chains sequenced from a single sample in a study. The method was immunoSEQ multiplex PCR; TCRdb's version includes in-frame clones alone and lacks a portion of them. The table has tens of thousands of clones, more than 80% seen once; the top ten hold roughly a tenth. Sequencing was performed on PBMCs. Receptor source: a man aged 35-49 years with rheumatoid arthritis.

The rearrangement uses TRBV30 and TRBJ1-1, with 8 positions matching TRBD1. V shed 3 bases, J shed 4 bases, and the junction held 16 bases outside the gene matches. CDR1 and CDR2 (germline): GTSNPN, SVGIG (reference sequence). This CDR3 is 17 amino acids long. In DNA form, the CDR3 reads TGTGCCTGGAGGCGGCCCGGCGGTATCAGGGGGCTCACTGAAGCTTTCTTT. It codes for CAWRRPGGIRGLTEAFF. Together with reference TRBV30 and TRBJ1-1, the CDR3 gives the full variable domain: SQTIHQWPATLVQPVGSPLSLECTVEGTSNPNLYWYRQAAGRGLQLLFYSVGIGQISSEVPQNLSASRPQDRQFILSSKKLLLSDSGFYLCAWRRPGGIRGLTEAFFGQGTRLTVV.

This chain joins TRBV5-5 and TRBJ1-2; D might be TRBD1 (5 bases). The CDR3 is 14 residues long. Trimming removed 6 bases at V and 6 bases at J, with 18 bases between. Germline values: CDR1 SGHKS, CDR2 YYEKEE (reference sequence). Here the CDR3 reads CASMGVREVDGYTF. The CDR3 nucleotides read TGTGCCAGCATGGGCGTCAGGGAGGTAGATGGCTACACCTTC.

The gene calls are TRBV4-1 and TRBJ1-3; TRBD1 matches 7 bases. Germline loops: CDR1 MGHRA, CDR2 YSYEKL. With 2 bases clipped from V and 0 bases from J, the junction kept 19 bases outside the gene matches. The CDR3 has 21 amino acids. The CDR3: CASSQNYFRTGKLSSGNTIYF. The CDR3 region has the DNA TGCGCCAGCAGCCAAAACTACTTCAGGACAGGAAAACTCTCCTCTGGAAACACCATATATTTT.

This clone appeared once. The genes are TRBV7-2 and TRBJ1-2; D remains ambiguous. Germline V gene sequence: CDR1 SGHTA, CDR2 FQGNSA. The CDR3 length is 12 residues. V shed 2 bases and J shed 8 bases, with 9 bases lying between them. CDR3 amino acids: CASSLIFGGYTF. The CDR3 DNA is TGTGCCAGCAGCTTAATTTTTGGAGGCTACACCTTC.

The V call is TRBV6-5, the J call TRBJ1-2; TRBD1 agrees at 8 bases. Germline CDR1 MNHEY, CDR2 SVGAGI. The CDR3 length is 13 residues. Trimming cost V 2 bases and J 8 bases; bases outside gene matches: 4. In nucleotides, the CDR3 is TGTGCCAGCAGTTACCTGGGACAGGACGGCTACACCTTC. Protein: CASSYLGQDGYTF.

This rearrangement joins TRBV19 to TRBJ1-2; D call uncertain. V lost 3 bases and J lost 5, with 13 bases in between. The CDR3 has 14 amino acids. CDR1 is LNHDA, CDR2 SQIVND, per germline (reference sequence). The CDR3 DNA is TGTGCCAGTAGTATTAAGGGCTATGGTTATGGCTACACCTTC. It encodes CASSIKGYGYGYTF.

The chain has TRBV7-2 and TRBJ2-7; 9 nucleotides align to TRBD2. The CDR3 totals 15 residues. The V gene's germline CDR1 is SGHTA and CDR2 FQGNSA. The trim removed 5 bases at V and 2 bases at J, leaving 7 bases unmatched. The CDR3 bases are TGTGCCAGCAGCCCGCTAGCGGGGAATACCTACGAGCAGTACTTC. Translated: CASSPLAGNTYEQYF.

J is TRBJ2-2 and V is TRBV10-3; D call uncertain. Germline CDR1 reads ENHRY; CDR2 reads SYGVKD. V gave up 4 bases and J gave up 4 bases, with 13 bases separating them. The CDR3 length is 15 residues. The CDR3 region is CAISGSILGTGELFF. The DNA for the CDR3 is TGTGCCATCAGTGGCTCAATTCTAGGCACCGGGGAGCTGTTTTTT.

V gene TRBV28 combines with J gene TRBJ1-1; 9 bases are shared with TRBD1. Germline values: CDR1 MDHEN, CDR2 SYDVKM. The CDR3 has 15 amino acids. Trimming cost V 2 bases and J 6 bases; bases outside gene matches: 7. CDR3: CASSLPGQGKAEAFF. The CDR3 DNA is TGTGCCAGCAGTTTACCGGGACAGGGAAAGGCTGAAGCTTTCTTT.

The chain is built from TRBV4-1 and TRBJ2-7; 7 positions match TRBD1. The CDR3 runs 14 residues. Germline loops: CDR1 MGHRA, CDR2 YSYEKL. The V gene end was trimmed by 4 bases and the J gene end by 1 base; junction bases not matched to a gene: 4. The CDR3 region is CASSPRQGSYEQYF. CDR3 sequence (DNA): TGCGCCAGCAGCCCCCGACAGGGTTCCTACGAGCAGTACTTC.

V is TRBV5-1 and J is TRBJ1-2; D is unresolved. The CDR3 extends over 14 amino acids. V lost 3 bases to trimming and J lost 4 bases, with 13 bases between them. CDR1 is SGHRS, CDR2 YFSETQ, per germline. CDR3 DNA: TGCGCCAGCAGCTCCGCCGGCCCCGGCTATGGCTACACCTTC. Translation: CASSSAGPGYGYTF. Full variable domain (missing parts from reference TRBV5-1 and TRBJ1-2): KAGVTQTPRYLIKTRGQQVTLSCSPISGHRSVSWYQQTPGQGLQFLFEYFSETQRNKGNFPGRFSGRQFSNSRSEMNVSTLELGDSALYLCASSSAGPGYGYTFGSGTRLTVV.

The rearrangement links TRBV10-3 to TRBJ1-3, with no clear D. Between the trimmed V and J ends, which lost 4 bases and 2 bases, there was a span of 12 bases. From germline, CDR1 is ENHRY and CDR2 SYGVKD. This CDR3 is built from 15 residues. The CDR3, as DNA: TGTGCCATCAGTGCCCCGTTAGGCCCTGGAAACACCATATATTTT. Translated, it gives CAISAPLGPGNTIYF.

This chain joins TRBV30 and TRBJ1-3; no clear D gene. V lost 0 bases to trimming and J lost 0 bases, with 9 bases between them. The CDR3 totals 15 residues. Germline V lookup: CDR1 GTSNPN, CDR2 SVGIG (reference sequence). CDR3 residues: CAWSVRGISGNTIYF. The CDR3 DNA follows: TGTGCCTGGAGTGTTAGAGGGATCTCTGGAAACACCATATATTTT.

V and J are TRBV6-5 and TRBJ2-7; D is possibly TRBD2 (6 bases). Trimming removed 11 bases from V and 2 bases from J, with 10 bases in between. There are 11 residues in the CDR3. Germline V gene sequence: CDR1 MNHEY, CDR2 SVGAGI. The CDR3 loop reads CAGGEPYEQYF. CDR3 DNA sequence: TGTGCCGGAGGGGAGCCCTACGAGCAGTACTTC.

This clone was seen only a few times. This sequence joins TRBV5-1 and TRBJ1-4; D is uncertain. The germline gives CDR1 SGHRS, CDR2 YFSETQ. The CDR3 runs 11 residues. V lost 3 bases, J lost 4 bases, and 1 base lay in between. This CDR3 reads CASSYNEKLFF. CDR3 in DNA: TGCGCCAGCAGCTATAATGAAAAACTGTTTTTT.

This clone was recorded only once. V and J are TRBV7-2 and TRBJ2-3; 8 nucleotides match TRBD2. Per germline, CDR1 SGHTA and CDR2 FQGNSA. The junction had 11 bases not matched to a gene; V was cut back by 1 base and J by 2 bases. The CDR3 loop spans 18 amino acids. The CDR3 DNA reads TGTGCCAGCAGCTTAGGGTTGTTGGCTAGCGGGTTCACAGATACGCAGTATTTT. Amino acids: CASSLGLLASGFTDTQYF.

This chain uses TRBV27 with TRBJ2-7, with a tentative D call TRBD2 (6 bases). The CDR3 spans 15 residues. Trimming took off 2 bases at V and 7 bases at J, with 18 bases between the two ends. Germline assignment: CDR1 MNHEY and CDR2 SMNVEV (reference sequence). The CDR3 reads CASSLVRGLGGEQYF. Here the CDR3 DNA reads TGTGCCAGCAGTTTAGTTCGCGGGCTCGGGGGAGAGCAGTACTTC.

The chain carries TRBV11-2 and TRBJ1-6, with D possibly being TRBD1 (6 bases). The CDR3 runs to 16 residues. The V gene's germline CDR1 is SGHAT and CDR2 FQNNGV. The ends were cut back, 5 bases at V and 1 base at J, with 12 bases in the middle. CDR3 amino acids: CASSRETGSYNSPLHF. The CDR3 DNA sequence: TGTGCCAGCAGCAGAGAGACAGGATCCTATAATTCACCCCTCCACTTT. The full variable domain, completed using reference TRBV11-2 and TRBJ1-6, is EAGVAQSPRYKIIEKRQSVAFWCNPISGHATLYWYQQILGQGPKLLIQFQNNGVVDDSQLPKDRFSAERLKGVDSTLKIQPAKLEDSAVYLCASSRETGSYNSPLHFGNGTRLTVT.

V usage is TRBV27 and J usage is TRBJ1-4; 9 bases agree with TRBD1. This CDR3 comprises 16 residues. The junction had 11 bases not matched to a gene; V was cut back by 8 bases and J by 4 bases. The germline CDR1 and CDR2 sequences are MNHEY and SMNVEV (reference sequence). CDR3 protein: CASRATLTGGNEKLFF. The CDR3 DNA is TGTGCCAGCCGCGCCACCTTGACAGGGGGTAATGAAAAACTGTTTTTT. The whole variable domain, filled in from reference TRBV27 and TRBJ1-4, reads EAQVTQNPRYLITVTGKKLTVTCSQNMNHEYMSWYRQDPGLGLRQIYYSMNVEVTDKGDVPEGYKVSRKEKRNFPLILESPSPNQTSLYFCASRATLTGGNEKLFFGSGTQLSVL.